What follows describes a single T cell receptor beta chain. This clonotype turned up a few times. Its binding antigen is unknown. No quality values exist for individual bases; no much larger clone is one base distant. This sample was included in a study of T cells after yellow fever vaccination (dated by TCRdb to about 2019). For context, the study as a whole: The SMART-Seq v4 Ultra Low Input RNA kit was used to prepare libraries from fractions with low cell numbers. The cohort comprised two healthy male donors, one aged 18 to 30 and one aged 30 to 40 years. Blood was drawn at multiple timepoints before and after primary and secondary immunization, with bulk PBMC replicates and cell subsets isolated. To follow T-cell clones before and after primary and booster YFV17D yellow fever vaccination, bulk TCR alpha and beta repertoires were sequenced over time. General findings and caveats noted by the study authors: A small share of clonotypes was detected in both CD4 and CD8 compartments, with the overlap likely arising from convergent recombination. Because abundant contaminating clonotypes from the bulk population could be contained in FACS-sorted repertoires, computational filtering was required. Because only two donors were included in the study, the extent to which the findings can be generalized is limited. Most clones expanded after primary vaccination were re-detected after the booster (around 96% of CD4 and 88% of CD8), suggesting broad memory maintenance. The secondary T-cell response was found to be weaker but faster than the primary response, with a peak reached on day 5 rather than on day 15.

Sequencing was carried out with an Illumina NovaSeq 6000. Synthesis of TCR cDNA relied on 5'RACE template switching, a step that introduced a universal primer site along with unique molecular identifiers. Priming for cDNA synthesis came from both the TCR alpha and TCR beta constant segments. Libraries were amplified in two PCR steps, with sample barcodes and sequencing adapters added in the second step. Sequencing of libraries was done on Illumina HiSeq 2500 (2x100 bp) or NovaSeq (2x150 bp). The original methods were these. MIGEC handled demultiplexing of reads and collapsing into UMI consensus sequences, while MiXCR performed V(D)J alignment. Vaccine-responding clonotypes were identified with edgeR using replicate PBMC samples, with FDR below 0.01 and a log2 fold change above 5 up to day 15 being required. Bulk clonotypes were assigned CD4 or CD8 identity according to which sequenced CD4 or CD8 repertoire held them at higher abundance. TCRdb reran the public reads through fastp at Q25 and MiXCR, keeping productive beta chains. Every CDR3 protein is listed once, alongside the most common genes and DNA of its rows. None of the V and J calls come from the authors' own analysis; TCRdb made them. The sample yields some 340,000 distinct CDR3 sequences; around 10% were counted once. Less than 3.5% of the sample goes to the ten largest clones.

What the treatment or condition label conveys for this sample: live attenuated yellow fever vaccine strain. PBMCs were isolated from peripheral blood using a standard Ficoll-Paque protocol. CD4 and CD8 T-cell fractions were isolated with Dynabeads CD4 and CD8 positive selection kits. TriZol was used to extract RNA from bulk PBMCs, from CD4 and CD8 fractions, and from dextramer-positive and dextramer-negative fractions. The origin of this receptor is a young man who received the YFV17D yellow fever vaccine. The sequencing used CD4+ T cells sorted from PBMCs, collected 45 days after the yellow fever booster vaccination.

CDR3 region: CASSFQGQAGELFF. The nucleotide sequence is given as TGCGCCAGCAGCTTTCAGGGGCAGGCCGGGGAGCTGTTTTTT. The rearrangement joined TRBV5-1 to TRBJ2-2; TRBD1 is possibly the D segment (6 matching bases). The CDR3 starts with the cysteine, ends with the phenylalanine, and has 14 residues. CDR3 DNA only is kept here, 42 bases in frame from base 1. V is pared back by 2 bases and J by 6 bases, with 11 bases lying between the germline termini. CDR1 and CDR2 were assigned from the germline V gene as SGHRS and YFSETQ.